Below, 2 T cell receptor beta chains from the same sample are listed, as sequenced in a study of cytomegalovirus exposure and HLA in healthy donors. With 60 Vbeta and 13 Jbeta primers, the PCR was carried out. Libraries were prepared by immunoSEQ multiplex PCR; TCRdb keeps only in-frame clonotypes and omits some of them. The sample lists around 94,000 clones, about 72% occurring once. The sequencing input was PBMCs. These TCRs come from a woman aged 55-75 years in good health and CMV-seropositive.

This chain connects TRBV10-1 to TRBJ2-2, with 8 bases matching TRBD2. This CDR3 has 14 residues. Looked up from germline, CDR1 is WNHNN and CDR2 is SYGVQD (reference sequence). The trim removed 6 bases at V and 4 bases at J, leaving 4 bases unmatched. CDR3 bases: TGCGCCAGCAGAGCGGGAGTAAGCACCGGGGAGCTGTTTTTT. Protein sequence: CASRAGVSTGELFF.

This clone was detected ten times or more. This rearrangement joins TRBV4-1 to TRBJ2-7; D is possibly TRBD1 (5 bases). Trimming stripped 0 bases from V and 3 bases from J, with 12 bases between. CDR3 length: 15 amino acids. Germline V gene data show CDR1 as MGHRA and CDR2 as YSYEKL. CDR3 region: CASSQDRGIGYEQYF. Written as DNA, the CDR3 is TGCGCCAGCAGCCAAGATAGGGGAATCGGCTACGAGCAGTACTTC.